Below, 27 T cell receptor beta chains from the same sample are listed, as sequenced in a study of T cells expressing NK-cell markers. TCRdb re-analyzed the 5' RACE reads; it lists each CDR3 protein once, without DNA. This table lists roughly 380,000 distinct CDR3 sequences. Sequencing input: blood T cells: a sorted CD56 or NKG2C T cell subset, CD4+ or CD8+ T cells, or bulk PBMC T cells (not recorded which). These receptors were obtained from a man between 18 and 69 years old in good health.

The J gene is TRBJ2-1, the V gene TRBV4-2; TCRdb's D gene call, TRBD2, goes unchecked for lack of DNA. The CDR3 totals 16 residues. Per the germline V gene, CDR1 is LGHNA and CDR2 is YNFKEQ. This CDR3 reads CASSQRPGLADNEQFF.

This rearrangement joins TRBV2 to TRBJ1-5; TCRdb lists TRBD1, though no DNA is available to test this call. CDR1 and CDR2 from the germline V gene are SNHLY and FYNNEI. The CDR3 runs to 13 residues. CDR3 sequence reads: CASSQGWVQPQHF.

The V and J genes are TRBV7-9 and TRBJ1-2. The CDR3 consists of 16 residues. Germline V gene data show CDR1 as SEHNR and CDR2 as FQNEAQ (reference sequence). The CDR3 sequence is CASSLERALLDYGYTF.

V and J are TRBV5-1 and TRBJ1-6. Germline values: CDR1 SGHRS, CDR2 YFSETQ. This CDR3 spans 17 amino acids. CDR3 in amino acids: CASSFWAASMNNSPLHF.

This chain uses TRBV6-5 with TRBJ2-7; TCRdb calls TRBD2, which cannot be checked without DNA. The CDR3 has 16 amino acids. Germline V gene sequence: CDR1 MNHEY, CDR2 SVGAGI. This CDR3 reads CASSYLTTSAGYEQYF.

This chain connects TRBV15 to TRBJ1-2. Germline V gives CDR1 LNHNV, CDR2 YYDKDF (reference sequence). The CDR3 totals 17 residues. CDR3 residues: CATSRDPLRILRDGYTF.

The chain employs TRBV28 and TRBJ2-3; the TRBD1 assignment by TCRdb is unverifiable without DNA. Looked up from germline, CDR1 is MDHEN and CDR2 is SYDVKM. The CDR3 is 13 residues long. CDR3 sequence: CASSPHGMDTQYF.

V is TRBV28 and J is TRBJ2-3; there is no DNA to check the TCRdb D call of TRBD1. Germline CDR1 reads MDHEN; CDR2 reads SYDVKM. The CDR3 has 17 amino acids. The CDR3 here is CASSSPGQGADTDTQYF.

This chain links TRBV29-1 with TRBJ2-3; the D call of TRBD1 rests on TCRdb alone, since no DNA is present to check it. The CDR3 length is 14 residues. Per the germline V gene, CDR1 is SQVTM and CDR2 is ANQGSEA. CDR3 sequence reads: CSVERGTSTDTQYF.

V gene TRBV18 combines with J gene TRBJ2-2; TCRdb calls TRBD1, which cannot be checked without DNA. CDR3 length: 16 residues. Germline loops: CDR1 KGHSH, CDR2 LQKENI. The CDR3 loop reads CASSPRAGGDTGELFF.

The CDR3 sequence: CASRVRGGVPNTGELFF. This sequence joins TRBV5-1 and TRBJ2-2; the D call from TCRdb, TRBD2, cannot be confirmed without DNA. Germline CDR1 and CDR2: SGHRS and YFSETQ. The CDR3 length is 17 residues.

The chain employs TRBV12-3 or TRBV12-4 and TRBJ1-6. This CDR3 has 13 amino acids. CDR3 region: CASSLSGNSPLHF.

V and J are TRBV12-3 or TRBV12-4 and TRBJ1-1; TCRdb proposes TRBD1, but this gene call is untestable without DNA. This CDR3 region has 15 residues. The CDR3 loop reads CASSSPTVRGTEAFF.

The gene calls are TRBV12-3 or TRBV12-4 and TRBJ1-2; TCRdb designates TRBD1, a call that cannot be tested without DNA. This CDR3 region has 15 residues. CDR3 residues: CASSPPWTVNYGYTF.

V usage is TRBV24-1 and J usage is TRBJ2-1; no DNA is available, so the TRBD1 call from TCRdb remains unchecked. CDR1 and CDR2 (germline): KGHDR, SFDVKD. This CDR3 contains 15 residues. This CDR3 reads CATRRPPRGDNEQFF.

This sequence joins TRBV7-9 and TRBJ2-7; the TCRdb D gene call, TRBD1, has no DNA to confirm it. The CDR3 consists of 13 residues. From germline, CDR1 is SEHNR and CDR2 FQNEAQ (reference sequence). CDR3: CASSRTDTYEQYF. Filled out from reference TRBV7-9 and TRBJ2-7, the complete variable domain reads DTGVSQNPRHKITKRGQNVTFRCDPISEHNRLYWYRQTLGQGPEFLTYFQNEAQLEKSRLLSDRFSAERPKGSFSTLEIQRTEQGDSAMYLCASSRTDTYEQYFGPGTRLTVT.

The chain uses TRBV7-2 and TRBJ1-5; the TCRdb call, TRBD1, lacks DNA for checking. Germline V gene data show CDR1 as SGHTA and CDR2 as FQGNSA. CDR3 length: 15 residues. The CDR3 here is CASSLDTGRNQPQHF.

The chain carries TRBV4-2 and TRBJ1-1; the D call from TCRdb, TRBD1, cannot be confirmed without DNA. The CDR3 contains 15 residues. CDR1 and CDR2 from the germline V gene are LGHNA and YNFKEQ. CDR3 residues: CASSRPDRPHTEAFF.

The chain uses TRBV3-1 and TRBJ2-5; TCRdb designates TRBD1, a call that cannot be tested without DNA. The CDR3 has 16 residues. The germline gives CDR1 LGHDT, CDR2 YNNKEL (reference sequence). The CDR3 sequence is CASSQDPTGRQETQYF.

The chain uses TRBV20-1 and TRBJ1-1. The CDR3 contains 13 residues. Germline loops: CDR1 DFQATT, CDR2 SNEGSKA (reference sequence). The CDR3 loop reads CSARADMNTEAFF.

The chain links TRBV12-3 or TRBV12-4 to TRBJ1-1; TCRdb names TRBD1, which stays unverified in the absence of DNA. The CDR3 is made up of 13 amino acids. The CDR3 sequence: CASRQGIWTEAFF.

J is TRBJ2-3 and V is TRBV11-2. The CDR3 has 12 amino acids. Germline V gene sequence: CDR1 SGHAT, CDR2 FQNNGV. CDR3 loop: CASRRSLDTQYF.

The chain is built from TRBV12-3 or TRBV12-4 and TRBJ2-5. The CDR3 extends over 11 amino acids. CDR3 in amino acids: CASGDFAAQYF.

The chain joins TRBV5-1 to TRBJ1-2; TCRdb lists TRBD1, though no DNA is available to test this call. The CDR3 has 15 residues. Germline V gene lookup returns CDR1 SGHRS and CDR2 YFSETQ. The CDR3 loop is CASSLSTGGSYGYTF.

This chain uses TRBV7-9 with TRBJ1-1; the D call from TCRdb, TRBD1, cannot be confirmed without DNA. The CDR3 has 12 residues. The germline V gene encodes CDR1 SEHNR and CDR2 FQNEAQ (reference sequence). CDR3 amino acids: CASSATGGRAFF.

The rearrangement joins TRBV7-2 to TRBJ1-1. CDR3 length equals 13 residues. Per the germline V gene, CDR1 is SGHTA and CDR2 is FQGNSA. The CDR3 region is CASSPYLNTEAFF.

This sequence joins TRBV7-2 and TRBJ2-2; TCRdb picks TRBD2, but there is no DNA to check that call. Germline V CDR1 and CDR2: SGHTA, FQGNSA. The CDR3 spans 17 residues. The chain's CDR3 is CASSLVVGGAVTGELFF.